Described below is a single T cell receptor (beta chain) sequence and its context. The antigen is not known. CDR3 length: 15 residues. CDR1 MNHEY and CDR2 SVGEGT come from the germline V gene. After removal of 2 bases from V and 6 bases from J, the junction contained 7 bases not matched to a gene. TCRdb re-derived calls from the 5' RACE reads in MiXCR, one entry per CDR3 protein. The sample has about 340,000 distinct CDR3 sequences, 20% to 25% seen once; the top ten hold over 20%. The sample belongs to a study of T-cell memory formation after mild COVID-19. General observations from the study: Largely, contracting CD4+ clones fell within CM and EM, and contracting CD8+ clones within EMRA.

This TCR was sampled from a man younger than 35 who had mild COVID-19 (a few samples of this study predate the infection). Cell type and time point are not known. What was sequenced was PBMCs or a T cell subset sorted from them (not recorded which). V and J are TRBV6-2 or TRBV6-3 and TRBJ2-1, with 7 nucleotides matching TRBD2. The CDR3 protein is CASSYRRLAANEQFF. CDR3 DNA sequence: TGTGCCAGCAGTTACAGGCGACTAGCCGCCAATGAGCAGTTCTTC.